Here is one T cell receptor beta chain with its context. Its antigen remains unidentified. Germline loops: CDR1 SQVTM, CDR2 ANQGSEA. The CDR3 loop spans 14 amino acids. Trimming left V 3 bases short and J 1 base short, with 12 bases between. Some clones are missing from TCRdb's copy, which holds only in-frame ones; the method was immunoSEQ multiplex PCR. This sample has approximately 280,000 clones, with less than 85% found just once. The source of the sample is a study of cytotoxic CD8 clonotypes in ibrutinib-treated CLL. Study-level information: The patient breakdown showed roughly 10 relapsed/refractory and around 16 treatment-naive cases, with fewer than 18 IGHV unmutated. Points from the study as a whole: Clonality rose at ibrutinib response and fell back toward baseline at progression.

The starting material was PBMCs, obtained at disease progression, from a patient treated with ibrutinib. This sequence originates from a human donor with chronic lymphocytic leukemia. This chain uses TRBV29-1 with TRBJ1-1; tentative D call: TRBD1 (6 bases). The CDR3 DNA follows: TGCAGCGTTGATGTGACAGGTTGGAACACTGAAGCTTTCTTT. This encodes CSVDVTGWNTEAFF.